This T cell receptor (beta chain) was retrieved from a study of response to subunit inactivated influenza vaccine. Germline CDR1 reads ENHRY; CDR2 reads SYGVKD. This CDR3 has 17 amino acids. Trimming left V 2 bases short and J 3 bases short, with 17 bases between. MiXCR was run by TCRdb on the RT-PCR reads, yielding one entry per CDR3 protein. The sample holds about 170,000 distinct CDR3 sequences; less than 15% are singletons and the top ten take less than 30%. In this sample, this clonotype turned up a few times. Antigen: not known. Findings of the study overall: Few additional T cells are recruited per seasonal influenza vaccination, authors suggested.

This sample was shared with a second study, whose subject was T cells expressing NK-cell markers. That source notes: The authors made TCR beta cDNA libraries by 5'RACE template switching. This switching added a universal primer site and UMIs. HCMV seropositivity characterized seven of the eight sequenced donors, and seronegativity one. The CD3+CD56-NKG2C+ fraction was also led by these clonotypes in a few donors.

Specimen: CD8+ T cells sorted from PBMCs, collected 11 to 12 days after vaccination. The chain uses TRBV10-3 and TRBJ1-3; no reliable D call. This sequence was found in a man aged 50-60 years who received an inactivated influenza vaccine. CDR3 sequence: CAISEGPPRAGGNTIYF. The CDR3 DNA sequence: TGTGCCATCAGTGAGGGACCTCCTCGTGCGGGTGGAAACACCATATATTTT.